These T cell receptor beta chains were read from a single sample in a study of blood T cell repertoires in COVID-19. Data came from immunoSEQ multiplex PCR; TCRdb stores just in-frame clones and leaves some out. The repertoire holds 65,000 to 95,000 clones, around 84% seen once, with 20% to 25% in the top ten. The sample consisted of peripheral blood. The receptors derive from a woman aged 45 to 65 with acute or convalescent COVID-19. CDR3s include the opening cysteine and the closing phenylalanine or tryptophan. The D gene is left open where the match is weak. Not all rows give a size; the values are once, few, many and, for expanded clones, a class.

J,length,V,size,D,CDR3,DNA
TRBJ1-4,16,TRBV28,few,TRBD1,CASSSPSGTEVEKLFF,TGTGCCAGCAGTTCGCCTTCCGGGACAGAAGTTGAAAAACTGTTTTTT
TRBJ1-6,17,TRBV18,.,.,CASSPASPRGYNSPLHF,TGTGCCAGCTCACCAGCGTCCCCTCGGGGGTATAATTCACCCCTCCACTTT
TRBJ2-2,13,TRBV2,.,.,CALRGGKGGELFF,TGTGCCCTCAGGGGAGGGAAAGGCGGGGAGCTGTTTTTT
TRBJ1-1,15,TRBV6-5,.,.,CASSYMDSLNTEAFF,TGTGCCAGCAGTTACATGGACAGTCTGAACACTGAAGCTTTCTTT
TRBJ2-7,15,TRBV5-5,.,TRBD2,CASSSVGTSSYEQYF,TGTGCCAGCAGCTCGGTGGGGACTAGCAGCTACGAGCAGTACTTC
TRBJ2-7,17,TRBV28,.,.,CASSLERLSGLPYEQYF,TGTGCCAGCAGTTTGGAAAGACTAAGCGGGTTACCCTACGAGCAGTACTTC
TRBJ2-1,16,TRBV19,.,TRBD2,CASNEIAGAAVNEQFF,TGTGCCAGTAACGAGATAGCGGGGGCTGCTGTCAATGAGCAGTTCTTC
TRBJ1-1,16,TRBV28,.,.,CASSSLRDGGHTEAFF,TGTGCCAGCAGTTCGCTACGGGACGGGGGACACACTGAAGCTTTCTTT
TRBJ2-7,15,TRBV18,.,.,CASSPSRDTSYEQYF,TGTGCCAGCTCACCATCCCGGGACACGTCCTACGAGCAGTACTTC
TRBJ2-5,13,TRBV9,.,.,CASSVEWEETQYF,TGTGCCAGCAGCGTAGAGTGGGAGGAGACCCAGTACTTC
TRBJ1-4,14,TRBV3-1/TRBV3-2,.,.,CASSPGGGREKLFF,TGTGCCAGCAGCCCGGGGGGAGGTCGGGAAAAACTGTTTTTT
TRBJ1-6,14,TRBV9,.,.,CASSVGQGYSPLHF,TGTGCCAGCAGCGTAGGGCAGGGATATTCGCCCCTCCACTTT
TRBJ2-1,14,TRBV29-1,.,.,CTACSLGQGNEQFF,TGCACCGCTTGTTCGTTGGGCCAAGGCAATGAGCAGTTCTTC
TRBJ1-6,15,TRBV4-3,once,TRBD1,CASSLEDRGASPLHF,TGCGCCAGCAGCCTCGAGGACAGGGGCGCTTCACCCCTCCACTTT
TRBJ1-1,16,TRBV7-9,.,.,CASSAVLTGWTTEAFF,TGTGCCAGCAGCGCAGTCCTCACAGGGTGGACCACTGAAGCTTTCTTT
TRBJ2-1,14,TRBV6-5,.,TRBD1,CASSGRGLYNEQFF,TGTGCCAGCAGCGGAAGGGGGCTGTACAATGAGCAGTTCTTC
TRBJ2-1,12,TRBV29-1,.,TRBD2,CSVAAGGNEQFF,TGCAGCGTTGCAGCGGGAGGCAATGAGCAGTTCTTC
TRBJ1-5,16,TRBV6-4,.,.,CASSELQVAAGQPQHF,TGTGCCAGCAGTGAACTACAGGTTGCGGCCGGTCAGCCCCAGCATTTT
TRBJ1-2,13,TRBV19,.,.,CASGTRLSYGYTF,TGTGCCAGCGGGACACGCTTGAGCTATGGCTACACCTTC
TRBJ1-4,14,TRBV7-9,few,.,CASSLTGEEGKLFF,TGTGCCAGCAGCCTGACAGGAGAAGAAGGGAAACTGTTTTTT
TRBJ2-5,15,TRBV4-3,.,TRBD1,CASSQGTGLGETQYF,TGCGCCAGCAGCCAAGGGACAGGGTTAGGGGAGACCCAGTACTTC
TRBJ1-2,13,TRBV2,.,.,CASSTGLVYGYTF,TGTGCCAGCAGTACCGGACTAGTCTATGGCTACACCTTC
TRBJ2-1,16,TRBV3-1/TRBV3-2,.,TRBD1,CASSRNTGTGDNEQFF,TGTGCCAGCAGCCGTAACACCGGGACAGGGGACAATGAGCAGTTCTTC
TRBJ1-5,15,TRBV6-2/TRBV6-3,.,.,CASSSPVNRVQPQHF,TGTGCCAGCAGTTCCCCGGTTAACAGGGTGCAGCCCCAGCATTTT
TRBJ1-5,14,TRBV3-1/TRBV3-2,.,.,CASSQDRRLQPQHF,TGTGCCAGCAGCCAAGATAGGCGGCTTCAGCCCCAGCATTTT
TRBJ2-5,14,TRBV29-1,.,TRBD2,CSSRTYGEGGTQYF,TGCAGCTCCCGGACGTATGGGGAGGGAGGGACCCAGTACTTC
TRBJ1-2,14,TRBV19,.,TRBD1,CASSSTGGNYGYTF,TGTGCCAGTAGTTCGACAGGGGGCAACTATGGCTACACCTTC
TRBJ1-3,13,TRBV25-1,.,.,CASSERAGNTIYF,TGTGCCAGCAGTGAACGTGCTGGAAACACCATATATTTT
TRBJ2-7,13,TRBV5-4,.,.,CASSSRGSYEQYF,TGTGCCAGCAGCTCGCGGGGTTCCTACGAGCAGTACTTC
TRBJ2-1,18,TRBV3-1/TRBV3-2,.,TRBD2,CASSQGSASGFNDNEQFF,TGTGCCAGCAGCCAAGGATCGGCTAGCGGGTTCAATGACAATGAGCAGTTCTTC
TRBJ2-7,15,TRBV7-2,.,TRBD1,CASSFTGGISYEQYF,TGTGCCAGCAGCTTTACAGGGGGCATCTCCTACGAGCAGTACTTC
TRBJ1-1,15,TRBV7-9,.,TRBD1,CASSSYRGSNTEAFF,TGTGCCAGCAGCTCATACAGGGGAAGTAACACTGAAGCTTTCTTT
TRBJ2-1,12,TRBV13,.,TRBD2,CASSVVTSASFF,TGTGCCAGCAGCGTAGTGACTAGCGCTTCGTTCTTC
TRBJ2-1,16,TRBV7-3,.,TRBD2,CASSHRGGTSGNEQFF,TGTGCCAGCAGCCACAGGGGAGGGACTAGCGGGAATGAGCAGTTCTTC
TRBJ2-4,17,TRBV28,.,TRBD1,CASSLDTRPGGGNIQYF,TGTGCCAGCAGTTTAGATACTAGACCAGGGGGCGGAAACATTCAGTACTTC
TRBJ2-3,16,TRBV5-5,.,.,CASSLGHAMSTDTQYF,TGTGCCAGCAGCCTGGGTCACGCGATGAGCACAGATACGCAGTATTTT
TRBJ2-7,11,TRBV11-3,.,TRBD2,CARGVAYEQYF,TGTGCCCGGGGGGTCGCCTACGAGCAGTACTTC
TRBJ1-2,15,TRBV27,.,.,CASKRNGNQGYGYTF,TGTGCCAGCAAACGAAATGGAAATCAGGGCTATGGCTACACCTTC
TRBJ2-7,19,TRBV28,few,TRBD2,CATRGTGLAGGRRAYEQYF,TGTGCCACCAGAGGAACGGGACTAGCGGGAGGTAGGAGGGCCTACGAGCAGTACTTC
TRBJ2-7,14,TRBV28,.,TRBD2,CASSILAGMYEQYF,TGTGCCAGCAGTATCCTAGCGGGTATGTACGAGCAGTACTTC
TRBJ1-2,16,TRBV5-1,.,.,CASSSNTGQRADGYTF,TGCGCCAGCAGTTCTAATACAGGGCAAAGGGCAGATGGCTACACCTTC
TRBJ1-5,15,TRBV6-2/TRBV6-3,.,.,CASSYSGRSNQPQHF,TGTGCCAGCAGTTACTCGGGGCGATCCAATCAGCCCCAGCATTTT
TRBJ2-7,14,TRBV18,once,.,CASSPLSLQYEQYF,TGTGCCAGCTCACCACTAAGTTTACAGTACGAGCAGTACTTC
TRBJ2-2,17,TRBV4-3,.,TRBD1,CASSQVAQGANTGELFF,TGCGCCAGCAGCCAAGTTGCGCAGGGGGCGAACACCGGGGAGCTGTTTTTT
TRBJ1-5,15,TRBV6-4,.,.,CASSDSLGYNQPQHF,TGTGCCAGCAGTGACTCGCTAGGTTACAATCAGCCCCAGCATTTT
TRBJ2-4,18,TRBV6-2/TRBV6-3,.,.,CASSPDLRGALAKNIQYF,TGTGCCAGCAGTCCCGATCTCAGGGGCGCATTAGCCAAAAACATTCAGTACTTC
TRBJ2-7,16,TRBV3-1/TRBV3-2,.,.,CASSQSEGLRSYEQYF,TGTGCCAGCAGCCAAAGTGAGGGTCTGCGCTCCTACGAGCAGTACTTC
TRBJ2-1,14,TRBV28,.,TRBD2,CASSLAGDRNEQFF,TGTGCCAGCAGTTTGGCGGGAGATCGGAATGAGCAGTTCTTC
TRBJ1-6,15,TRBV5-5,.,.,CASSLGSSYNSPLHF,TGTGCCAGCAGCTTGGGGAGCTCCTATAATTCACCCCTCCACTTT
TRBJ2-7,14,TRBV19,few,TRBD1,CARPRTGSAYEQYF,TGTGCCCGCCCCCGGACAGGGAGTGCCTACGAGCAGTACTTC
TRBJ2-1,13,TRBV29-1,.,.,CSVESGGHGEQFF,TGCAGCGTTGAATCCGGGGGTCATGGTGAGCAGTTCTTC
TRBJ2-1,15,TRBV20-1,.,TRBD1,CSASAGTGGYNEQFF,TGCAGTGCTAGTGCCGGGACAGGGGGTTACAATGAGCAGTTCTTC
TRBJ2-7,13,TRBV5-1,.,TRBD2,CASRIAGGYEQYF,TGCGCCAGCAGGATAGCGGGGGGCTACGAGCAGTACTTC
TRBJ2-1,16,TRBV7-8,.,.,CASSLLFGMSYNEQFF,TGTGCCAGCAGCTTATTATTCGGGATGTCCTACAATGAGCAGTTCTTC
TRBJ2-7,14,TRBV9,.,.,CASSPRQGGYEQYF,TGTGCCAGCAGCCCGAGACAGGGAGGCTACGAGCAGTACTTC
TRBJ2-7,11,TRBV27,.,.,CASSTGDEQYF,TGTGCCAGCAGCACCGGGGACGAGCAGTACTTC
TRBJ1-6,11,TRBV6-6,.,.,CASSTTGSLHF,TGTGCCAGCAGTACAACGGGGTCCCTCCACTTT